These T cell receptor beta chains were read from a single sample in a study of Ad26.COV2.S vaccination and SARS-CoV-2 variants. The repertoire was sequenced with immunoSEQ multiplex PCR; TCRdb's copy has only in-frame clones and lacks some. The data hold approximately 250,000 clones, with around nine tenths observed a single time. The sequencing here drew on peripheral blood, taken in a trial of Ad26.COV2.S vaccine versus placebo. These receptors originate from a person between 18 and 65 years old who received the Ad26.COV2.S COVID-19 vaccine or a placebo. Each CDR3 is given with its conserved first and last residue. A D gene is named only where the DNA matches it firmly. Clone size appears in some rows only: once, few, many, or a class for an expanded clone.

d_gene	abundance	v_gene	j_gene	CDR3aa	CDR3nt
.	once	TRBV2	TRBJ1-2	CASSERPGRTNYGYTF	TGTGCCAGCAGTGAACGTCCGGGACGAACTAACTATGGCTACACCTTC
.	.	TRBV6-6	TRBJ1-5	CASGGLGDQPQHF	TGTGCCAGTGGCGGTTTAGGGGATCAGCCCCAGCATTTT
.	.	TRBV5-1	TRBJ2-3	CASSLAGVTDTQYF	TGCGCCAGCAGCTTGGCCGGGGTTACAGATACGCAGTATTTT
TRBD2	.	TRBV11-2	TRBJ2-1	CASSLTAGAQGQFF	TGTGCCAGCAGCCTAACAGCGGGAGCTCAGGGGCAGTTCTTC
TRBD2	.	TRBV5-6	TRBJ2-5	CASTSGLAGGQQETQYF	TGTGCCAGCACCTCGGGACTAGCGGGAGGCCAACAAGAGACCCAGTACTTC
.	.	TRBV4-3	TRBJ1-4	CASSHGRKNEKLFF	TGCGCCAGCAGCCACGGACGGAAGAATGAAAAACTGTTTTTT
.	.	TRBV30	TRBJ1-5	CAWSVGAGSQPQHF	TGTGCCTGGAGTGTGGGGGCAGGGAGTCAGCCCCAGCATTTT
.	.	TRBV6-5	TRBJ2-5	CASSYSGPQETQYF	TGTGCCAGCAGTTACTCAGGACCCCAAGAGACCCAGTACTTC
.	.	TRBV27	TRBJ2-1	CASSSGTGSGNEQFF	TGTGCCAGCAGCTCCGGGACCGGTTCTGGCAATGAGCAGTTCTTC
.	.	TRBV18	TRBJ1-1	CASSPPNGNTEAFF	TGTGCCAGCTCACCACCCAATGGGAACACTGAAGCTTTCTTT
TRBD2	once	TRBV7-9	TRBJ2-5	CASSPGGFSQETQYF	TGTGCCAGCAGCCCCGGGGGGTTCTCCCAAGAGACCCAGTACTTC
.	.	TRBV5-6	TRBJ2-7	CASSLAGQGGYEQYF	TGTGCCAGCAGCTTGGCCGGACAGGGAGGGTACGAGCAGTACTTC
TRBD1	few	TRBV19	TRBJ1-2	CASTYRGNYGYTF	TGTGCCAGTACCTACAGGGGGAACTATGGCTACACCTTC
TRBD1	.	TRBV6-2/TRBV6-3	TRBJ2-3	CASSRDRVGTDTQYF	TGTGCCAGCAGCCGGGACAGGGTTGGGACAGATACGCAGTATTTT
TRBD1	few	TRBV4-1	TRBJ1-5	CASSQDSGQGNQPQHF	TGCGCCAGCAGCCAAGATTCGGGACAGGGCAATCAGCCCCAGCATTTT
.	few	TRBV13	TRBJ2-5	CASSALTRTLGKETQYF	TGTGCCAGCAGCGCATTGACTAGAACCCTGGGCAAAGAGACCCAGTACTTC
.	.	TRBV19	TRBJ1-2	CASQLQGIHTYGYTF	TGTGCCAGTCAGCTTCAGGGCATTCATACCTATGGCTACACCTTC
.	.	TRBV5-1	TRBJ1-1	CASSPAGDDTEAFF	TGCGCCAGCAGCCCGGCCGGGGACGACACTGAAGCTTTCTTT
.	.	TRBV4-1	TRBJ2-2	CASSQTGLNGELFF	TGCGCCAGCAGCCAAACGGGCTTGAACGGGGAGCTGTTTTTT
TRBD1	.	TRBV5-1	TRBJ1-1	CASRRTGDTPVNTEAFF	TGCGCCAGCAGGAGGACAGGAGACACACCCGTGAACACTGAAGCTTTCTTT
.	.	TRBV3-1/TRBV3-2	TRBJ2-3	CASSQGGDTQYF	TGTGCCAGCAGCCAAGGGGGAGATACGCAGTATTTT
.	.	TRBV6-5	TRBJ1-2	CASTTGTRQYGYTF	TGTGCCAGCACCACAGGGACCCGTCAGTATGGCTACACCTTC
TRBD1	.	TRBV11-3	TRBJ2-7	CASSFHDRDHEQYF	TGTGCCAGCAGCTTCCACGACAGGGACCACGAGCAGTACTTC
TRBD1	few	TRBV18	TRBJ1-1	CASSGQGLMNTEAFF	TGTGCCAGCTCTGGACAGGGCCTCATGAACACTGAAGCTTTCTTT
.	.	TRBV7-2	TRBJ1-1	CASSLEQNTEAFF	TGTGCCAGCAGCTTAGAGCAGAACACTGAAGCTTTCTTT
.	.	TRBV11-3	TRBJ1-2	CASSLDLPGSGYTF	TGTGCCAGCAGCTTAGATCTCCCCGGGAGTGGCTACACCTTC
TRBD2	.	TRBV3-1/TRBV3-2	TRBJ2-1	CASSPGLAGGPYNEQFF	TGTGCCAGCAGCCCGGGACTAGCGGGAGGGCCCTACAATGAGCAGTTCTTC
.	.	TRBV5-6	TRBJ1-1	CASSERRWTEAFF	TGTGCCAGCAGTGAGCGGCGATGGACTGAAGCTTTCTTT
TRBD1	.	TRBV10-3	TRBJ2-5	CAILQGETQYF	TGTGCCATCCTACAGGGGGAGACCCAGTACTTC
TRBD1	.	TRBV19	TRBJ1-5	CASSWGQAISNQPQHF	TGTGCCAGTAGTTGGGGACAGGCGATTAGCAATCAGCCCCAGCATTTT
.	.	TRBV29-1	TRBJ2-6	CSVRQISGANVLTF	TGCAGCGTTCGACAGATCTCTGGGGCCAACGTCCTGACTTTC
.	few	TRBV6-2/TRBV6-3	TRBJ2-7	CASSYVSYEQYF	TGTGCCAGCAGTTACGTCTCCTACGAGCAGTACTTC
.	.	TRBV4-1	TRBJ2-1	CASSYDSGRNNEQFF	TGCGCCAGCAGCTACGATTCCGGGAGAAACAATGAGCAGTTCTTC
.	.	TRBV7-2	TRBJ2-7	CASSIPGHPSYEQYF	TGTGCCAGCAGTATCCCGGGACACCCATCCTACGAGCAGTACTTC
.	.	TRBV3-1/TRBV3-2	TRBJ1-6	CASSQGRAPLHF	TGTGCCAGCAGCCAGGGACGGGCACCCCTCCACTTT
.	.	TRBV4-3	TRBJ1-4	CASSQEPHQDEKLFF	TGCGCCAGCAGCCAAGAGCCTCATCAGGATGAAAAACTGTTTTTT
.	.	TRBV4-2	TRBJ2-1	CASSQDAGGVYNEQFF	TGTGCCAGCAGCCAAGATGCGGGCGGGGTCTACAATGAGCAGTTCTTC
TRBD1	.	TRBV6-5	TRBJ2-5	CASSYYFPGQGETQYF	TGTGCCAGCAGTTACTACTTCCCGGGACAGGGGGAGACCCAGTACTTC
TRBD1	.	TRBV27	TRBJ2-1	CASSSPGRDRDNEQFF	TGTGCCAGCAGTTCGCCCGGAAGGGACAGAGACAATGAGCAGTTCTTC
.	.	TRBV7-4	TRBJ2-7	CASSFRGDSYEQYF	TGTGCCAGCAGCTTCAGGGGAGACTCCTACGAGCAGTACTTC
.	.	TRBV19	TRBJ1-5	CASSRQSLGAYSNQPQHF	TGTGCCAGTAGTAGGCAGTCCCTAGGGGCTTATAGCAATCAGCCCCAGCATTTT
.	.	TRBV18	TRBJ2-3	CASSPGDTQYF	TGTGCCAGCTCACCAGGTGATACGCAGTATTTT
TRBD1	.	TRBV4-1	TRBJ1-1	CASSQVGQGKTEAFF	TGCGCCAGCAGCCAAGTCGGACAGGGAAAGACTGAAGCTTTCTTT
.	.	TRBV20-1	TRBJ2-1	CSAGQDNEQFF	TGCAGTGCCGGACAAGACAATGAGCAGTTCTTC
.	.	TRBV10-3	TRBJ1-1	CAISESEGMDTEAFF	TGTGCCATCAGTGAGTCGGAGGGGATGGACACTGAAGCTTTCTTT
.	.	TRBV5-5	TRBJ1-3	CASSGDGSGNTIYF	TGTGCCAGCAGCGGGGACGGCTCTGGAAACACCATATATTTT
.	once	TRBV18	TRBJ1-6	CASSQHLGLNSPLHF	TGTGCCAGCTCACAACATTTGGGGTTGAATTCACCCCTCCACTTT
.	.	TRBV4-2	TRBJ1-3	CASSQTGRIDSGNTIYF	TGTGCCAGCAGCCAAACGGGACGGATCGACTCTGGAAACACCATATATTTT
.	.	TRBV7-2	TRBJ2-3	CASSFSRTDTQYF	TGTGCCAGCAGCTTCTCTCGCACAGATACGCAGTATTTT
.	.	TRBV18	TRBJ1-5	CASSPGDLVGQPQHF	TGTGCCAGCTCACCAGGGGACCTTGTTGGTCAGCCCCAGCATTTT
TRBD1	.	TRBV7-2	TRBJ1-5	CASSLPGQGEDQPQHF	TGTGCCAGCAGCTTACCGGGGCAGGGGGAAGATCAGCCCCAGCATTTT
TRBD1	.	TRBV7-9	TRBJ1-5	CASSQGQGFGNQPQHF	TGTGCCAGCAGCCAGGGACAGGGGTTCGGCAATCAGCCCCAGCATTTT
.	.	TRBV7-9	TRBJ2-5	CASSPVRRNF	TGTGCCAGCAGCCCGGTCCGACGGAACTTC
TRBD2	.	TRBV6-1	TRBJ2-1	CASSEGYSSGLYNEQFF	TGTGCCAGCAGTGAGGGATACTCTAGCGGGCTCTACAATGAGCAGTTCTTC
.	.	TRBV30	TRBJ1-2	CAWRPTGYYGYTF	TGTGCCTGGAGGCCTACAGGGTACTATGGCTACACCTTC